The 30 T cell receptor beta chains below were found in one sample sequenced in a study of blood T cell repertoires in COVID-19. This table comes from immunoSEQ multiplex PCR, and its TCRdb copy is limited to in-frame clones, with some not included. The sample includes roughly 380,000 clones, 89% seen only once; the top ten take less than 5%. The specimen sequenced was peripheral blood. The receptors shown here come from a woman aged 55-75 years with COVID-19, enrolled during active disease.

The chain links TRBV30 to TRBJ1-1, with TRBD1 as a possible D gene (5 bases). The ends were cut back, 0 bases at V and 5 bases at J, with 13 bases in the middle. The CDR3 contains 14 residues. Looked up from germline, CDR1 is GTSNPN and CDR2 is SVGIG (reference sequence). This chain's CDR3 is CAWSVPPRDTEAFF. CDR3 nucleotide sequence: TGTGCCTGGAGTGTACCCCCCAGGGATACTGAAGCTTTCTTT.

This clone appeared a single time. This chain connects TRBV4-1 to TRBJ2-7; TRBD2 agrees at 12 bases. The germline CDR1 and CDR2 sequences are MGHRA and YSYEKL. The CDR3 contains 15 residues. V lost 2 bases, J lost 5 bases, and 4 bases stayed unmatched. In DNA, the CDR3 is TGCGCCAGCAGCCAATATAGGACTAGCGGGGACGAGCAGTACTTC. Amino acids: CASSQYRTSGDEQYF.

This chain joins TRBV6-5 and TRBJ1-2; TRBD1 might be the D (5 bases). Deletions cut 5 bases from V and 3 bases from J, with 13 bases between. This CDR3 is built from 14 residues. Germline CDR1 reads MNHEY; CDR2 reads SVGAGI. The CDR3 nucleotides are TGTGCCAGCAGTCAGGGTTTTCAGGACTATGGCTACACCTTC. Its protein product is CASSQGFQDYGYTF.

This chain joins TRBV2 and TRBJ1-1, with 8 bases that match TRBD1. With 6 bases clipped from V and 5 bases from J, the junction kept 8 bases outside the gene matches. The germline CDR1 and CDR2 sequences are SNHLY and FYNNEI. This CDR3 is 14 amino acids long. The CDR3 DNA is TGTGCCAGCAGCCCGGACAGGGTAGGGACTGAAGCTTTCTTT. As protein: CASSPDRVGTEAFF. Variable domain in full (rest from reference TRBV2 and TRBJ1-1): EPEVTQTPSHQVTQMGQEVILRCVPISNHLYFYWYRQILGQKVEFLVSFYNNEISEKSEIFDDQFSVERPDGSNFTLKIRSTKLEDSAMYFCASSPDRVGTEAFFGQGTRLTVV.

V and J are TRBV5-1 and TRBJ1-2, with a tentative D call TRBD1 (5 bases). There are 13 residues in the CDR3. In germline, CDR1 is SGHRS, CDR2 YFSETQ. V lost 1 base and J 6 bases, leaving 10 bases between the germline ends. CDR3 protein: CASSLNRGDGYTF. The CDR3 DNA follows: TGCGCCAGCAGCTTGAATCGGGGGGATGGCTACACCTTC.

The genes are TRBV30 and TRBJ1-3; tentative D call: TRBD1 (5 bases). Germline V gene sequence: CDR1 GTSNPN, CDR2 SVGIG (reference sequence). The V and J ends lost 4 bases and 0 bases respectively, with 22 bases between them. The CDR3 is 18 residues long. The CDR3, as DNA: TGTGCCTGGAACCCTTCCCGCCTATCAGGGTCCTCTGGAAACACCATATATTTT. Its protein product is CAWNPSRLSGSSGNTIYF. The whole variable domain, filled in from reference TRBV30 and TRBJ1-3, reads SQTIHQWPATLVQPVGSPLSLECTVEGTSNPNLYWYRQAAGRGLQLLFYSVGIGQISSEVPQNLSASRPQDRQFILSSKKLLLSDSGFYLCAWNPSRLSGSSGNTIYFGEGSWLTVV.

About this clone itself: Germline is not matched at one junction end, which may reflect a read error. The V and J genes are TRBV19 and TRBJ1-2; TRBD1 is a possible D gene (6 bases). The CDR3 is made up of 13 amino acids. The germline V gene encodes CDR1 LNHDA and CDR2 SQIVND (reference sequence). CDR3: CASSQTDSLPTMF. Written as DNA, the CDR3 is TGTGCCAGTAGCCAGACGGACAGTCTCCCAACGATGTTC.

The chain couples TRBV29-1 to TRBJ1-1; 7 nucleotides line up with TRBD1. Trimming took 6 bases from V and 2 from J; bases not matched to a gene: 9. The germline gives CDR1 SQVTM, CDR2 ANQGSEA. The CDR3 consists of 14 residues. DNA of the CDR3: TGCAGCGTCGACAAGGGGGCCCCAAACACTGAAGCTTTCTTT. It specifies CSVDKGAPNTEAFF. The variable domain in full, completed from reference TRBV29-1 and TRBJ1-1, reads SAVISQKPSRDICQRGTSLTIQCQVDSQVTMMFWYRQQPGQSLTLIATANQGSEATYESGFVIDKFPISRPNLTFSTLTVSNMSPEDSSIYLCSVDKGAPNTEAFFGQGTRLTVV.

The chain combines TRBV2 with TRBJ2-3; D remains unclear. This CDR3 spans 15 amino acids. Germline V gives CDR1 SNHLY, CDR2 FYNNEI. V was trimmed by 2 bases and J by 1 base, leaving 10 bases between them. As DNA, the CDR3 is TGTGCCAGCAGTGAAACCAGGCTACGCACAGATACGCAGTATTTT. As protein: CASSETRLRTDTQYF. The full variable domain, with the rest looked up from reference TRBV2 and TRBJ2-3, is EPEVTQTPSHQVTQMGQEVILRCVPISNHLYFYWYRQILGQKVEFLVSFYNNEISEKSEIFDDQFSVERPDGSNFTLKIRSTKLEDSAMYFCASSETRLRTDTQYFGPGTRLTVL.

The V call is TRBV29-1, the J call TRBJ2-7; TRBD1 matches at 11 bases. Germline CDR1 reads SQVTM; CDR2 reads ANQGSEA. V gave up 1 base and J gave up 7 bases; unmatched junction bases: 6. The CDR3 is 14 amino acids. CDR3 in DNA: TGCAGCGTTGAAGTCGGGACAGGGGGAAGAGAGCAGTACTTC. It codes for CSVEVGTGGREQYF.

The gene calls are TRBV28 and TRBJ1-5, with 9 bases aligning to TRBD1. Per germline, CDR1 MDHEN and CDR2 SYDVKM. This CDR3 is 14 amino acids long. With 6 bases clipped from V and 4 bases from J, the junction kept 4 bases outside the gene matches. The CDR3 here is CASSPGQGNQPQHF. CDR3 sequence (DNA): TGTGCCAGCAGCCCCGGACAGGGGAATCAGCCCCAGCATTTT.

Only one count was recorded for this clone. The chain combines TRBV6-5 with TRBJ2-3; D remains unclear. Germline CDR1 and CDR2: MNHEY and SVGAGI. This CDR3 is built from 12 residues. Trimming took off 6 bases at V and 7 bases at J, with 11 bases between the two ends. CDR3 bases: TGTGCCAGCAGACCGACTTGGAATACGCAGTATTTT. It translates to CASRPTWNTQYF.

As concerns this clone: Different DNA sequences within this sample yield the same CDR3. This chain connects TRBV4-1 to TRBJ1-1, with unresolved D. Looked up from germline, CDR1 is MGHRA and CDR2 is YSYEKL. The CDR3 sequence is 14 residues long. Trimming left V 1 base short and J 2 bases short, with 8 bases between. This chain's CDR3 is CASSQGAGNTEAFF. DNA of the CDR3: TGCGCCAGCAGCCAAGGGGCAGGAAACACTGAAGCTTTCTTT.

V and J are TRBV5-4 and TRBJ2-7; maybe TRBD1 (5 bases). V lost 4 bases, J lost 0 bases, and 17 bases lay in between. CDR1 is SGHNT and CDR2 is YYREEE in the germline V gene (reference sequence). The CDR3 loop spans 16 amino acids. Here the CDR3 reads CASSARSKGNSYEQYF. In DNA form, the CDR3 reads TGTGCCAGCAGCGCCAGGAGCAAGGGGAACTCCTACGAGCAGTACTTC.

The chain links TRBV5-1 to TRBJ2-1; TRBD1 matches 10 bases. The CDR3 length is 14 residues. Germline V lookup: CDR1 SGHRS, CDR2 YFSETQ. The V segment lost 4 bases and the J segment 4 bases; nucleotides outside the gene matches: 2. DNA of the CDR3: TGCGCCAGCAGCGCGGGACAGGGGTACAATGAGCAGTTCTTC. This sequence encodes CASSAGQGYNEQFF.

Remarks on this clone: Other nucleotide sequences in the sample specify the same CDR3. This chain uses TRBV6-5 with TRBJ1-2; TRBD1 aligns across 10 bases. Germline V gives CDR1 MNHEY, CDR2 SVGAGI. The CDR3 spans 14 residues. The V and J ends lost 5 bases and 2 bases, in that order; junction bases with no gene match: 2. In nucleotides, the CDR3 is TGTGCCAGCAGTCGACAGGGGGCGAACTATGGCTACACCTTC. Its translation: CASSRQGANYGYTF.

V usage is TRBV10-2 and J usage is TRBJ1-2; perhaps TRBD1 as D (6 bases). V lost 6 bases and J 7 bases, leaving 15 bases between the germline ends. The CDR3 extends over 13 amino acids. Germline V CDR1 and CDR2: WSHSY, SAAADI. CDR3 amino acids: CASSDTGLGGYTF. CDR3 sequence (DNA): TGCGCCAGCAGCGATACAGGGCTGGGTGGCTACACCTTC.

The CDR3 DNA reads as TGTGCCAGCAGCCGTGGGGCACAGCAGAACACCGGGGAGCTGTTTTTT. Its translation is CASSRGAQQNTGELFF. The chain recombines TRBV7-3 with TRBJ2-2; TRBD1 is a possible D gene (5 bases). V was pared by 5 bases and J by 1 base, with 14 bases between. CDR3 size: 16 residues. Germline V gene data show CDR1 as SGHTA and CDR2 as FQGTGA.

V gene TRBV12-5 combines with J gene TRBJ2-3; the D gene is possibly TRBD1 (6 bases). This CDR3 spans 15 amino acids. Trimming cost V 5 bases and J 2 bases, with 14 bases left between them. Germline assignment: CDR1 LGHNT and CDR2 FRNRAP. The CDR3 sequence is CASGSGQRITDTQYF. CDR3 nucleotide sequence: TGTGCTAGTGGTAGCGGACAGAGAATCACAGATACGCAGTATTTT.

This chain connects TRBV2 to TRBJ1-2; D unresolved. The CDR3 consists of 18 residues. Trimming left V 6 bases short and J 0 bases short, with 23 bases between. CDR1 and CDR2 from the germline V gene are SNHLY and FYNNEI. CDR3 protein: CASRAPSGKTMTNYGYTF. As DNA, the CDR3 is TGTGCCAGCAGGGCCCCCTCGGGAAAAACGATGACTAACTATGGCTACACCTTC.

The chain links TRBV19 to TRBJ2-7; TRBD2 is a possible D gene (5 bases). The V gene's germline CDR1 is LNHDA and CDR2 SQIVND (reference sequence). Trimming removed 4 bases from V and 4 bases from J, with 14 bases in between. The CDR3 is made up of 14 amino acids. CDR3 sequence reads: CASSRAGPFYEQYF. The CDR3 nucleotides read TGTGCCAGTAGTAGGGCGGGCCCCTTTTACGAGCAGTACTTC.

CDR3: CASSPRTGGNLLRGYTF. The CDR3 DNA follows: TGTGCCAGCAGCCCTCGGACAGGGGGGAACCTCCTGAGGGGCTACACCTTC. The chain couples TRBV7-9 to TRBJ1-2, with 10 nucleotides matching TRBD1. V trimming: 5 bases; J trimming: 8 bases; junction bases outside the gene matches: 17. Germline V gives CDR1 SEHNR, CDR2 FQNEAQ (reference sequence). The CDR3 loop spans 17 amino acids. The variable domain in full, with the rest retrieved from reference TRBV7-9 and TRBJ1-2, is DTGVSQNPRHKITKRGQNVTFRCDPISEHNRLYWYRQTLGQGPEFLTYFQNEAQLEKSRLLSDRFSAERPKGSFSTLEIQRTEQGDSAMYLCASSPRTGGNLLRGYTFGSGTRLTVV.

The chain links TRBV5-6 to TRBJ1-4, with a possible D match to TRBD1 (6 bases). The CDR3 length is 14 residues. The germline CDR1 and CDR2 sequences are SGHDT and YYEEEE. The ends were cut back, 3 bases at V and 4 bases at J, with 10 bases in the middle. For the CDR3, the DNA is TGTGCCAGCAGCTCCCGGGGACATAATGAAAAACTGTTTTTT. As protein: CASSSRGHNEKLFF.

The V gene is TRBV5-8, the J gene TRBJ1-2; TRBD1 is a possible D gene (6 bases). Germline V gene sequence: CDR1 SGHTS, CDR2 YDEGEE. V lost 2 bases and J lost 4, with 15 bases in between. The CDR3 contains 15 residues. The CDR3 nucleotides are TGTGCCAGCAGCTTCCCAGGGGCTCTTGTCTATGGCTACACCTTC. Protein sequence: CASSFPGALVYGYTF.

The chain joins TRBV19 to TRBJ1-5; D is possibly TRBD1 (6 bases). Germline assignment: CDR1 LNHDA and CDR2 SQIVND (reference sequence). The CDR3 spans 14 residues. The germline V and J ends were trimmed by 4 bases and 9 bases, with 16 bases remaining between them. The CDR3 spells CASSKGGDTPPQHF. The DNA of the CDR3 is TGTGCCAGTAGTAAAGGTGGGGACACGCCGCCCCAGCATTTT.

This chain uses TRBV5-1 with TRBJ1-1, with 7 bases lining up with TRBD1. The CDR3 runs 15 residues. The V gene's germline CDR1 is SGHRS and CDR2 YFSETQ. After removal of 4 bases from V and 3 bases from J, the junction contained 9 bases not matched to a gene. The DNA of the CDR3 is TGCGCCAGCAGCCCTATTATAGGGGGCCACACTGAAGCTTTCTTT. Amino acid sequence: CASSPIIGGHTEAFF.

The CDR3, as DNA: TGTGCCAGTACGGCGGGAGACAGGGGGTACGAGCAGTACTTC. It specifies CASTAGDRGYEQYF. V is TRBV19 and J is TRBJ2-7; TRBD1 aligns across 9 bases. The germline V gene encodes CDR1 LNHDA and CDR2 SQIVND (reference sequence). The CDR3 is 14 amino acids. V shed 7 bases and J 4 bases; nucleotides not matched to a gene: 8. Based on the CDR3 plus reference TRBV19 and TRBJ2-7, the full variable domain is DGGITQSPKYLFRKEGQNVTLSCEQNLNHDAMYWYRQDPGQGLRLIYYSQIVNDFQKGDIAEGYSVSREKKESFPLTVTSAQKNPTAFYLCASTAGDRGYEQYFGPGTRLTVT.

A single count supports this clone. The chain has TRBV9 and TRBJ2-3; D is perhaps TRBD1 (6 bases). Per the germline V gene, CDR1 is SGDLS and CDR2 is YYNGEE. The CDR3 consists of 15 residues. Trimming pared 4 bases from V and 6 bases from J, leaving 18 bases between. CDR3 sequence: CASSPTTGSPDTQYF. The CDR3, as DNA: TGTGCCAGCAGCCCCACCACAGGGTCCCCCGATACGCAGTATTTT.

The V call is TRBV6-2 or TRBV6-3, the J call TRBJ2-5; 7 nucleotides align to TRBD2. J gave up 2 bases and V 3 bases, and 3 bases lay outside the gene matches. The CDR3 has 14 amino acids. Germline assignment: CDR1 MNHEY and CDR2 SVGEGT. CDR3 residues: CASSYYGGQETQYF. CDR3 DNA: TGTGCCAGCAGTTATTACGGGGGGCAAGAGACCCAGTACTTC.

V usage is TRBV5-1 and J usage is TRBJ2-3, with 7 bases lining up with TRBD1. Germline V gene sequence: CDR1 SGHRS, CDR2 YFSETQ. The length of the CDR3 is 14 residues. The V segment lost 4 bases and the J segment 4 bases; nucleotides outside the gene matches: 6. CDR3 bases: TGCGCCAGCAGCATGGACAGGCTGCCAGATACGCAGTATTTT. It specifies CASSMDRLPDTQYF.